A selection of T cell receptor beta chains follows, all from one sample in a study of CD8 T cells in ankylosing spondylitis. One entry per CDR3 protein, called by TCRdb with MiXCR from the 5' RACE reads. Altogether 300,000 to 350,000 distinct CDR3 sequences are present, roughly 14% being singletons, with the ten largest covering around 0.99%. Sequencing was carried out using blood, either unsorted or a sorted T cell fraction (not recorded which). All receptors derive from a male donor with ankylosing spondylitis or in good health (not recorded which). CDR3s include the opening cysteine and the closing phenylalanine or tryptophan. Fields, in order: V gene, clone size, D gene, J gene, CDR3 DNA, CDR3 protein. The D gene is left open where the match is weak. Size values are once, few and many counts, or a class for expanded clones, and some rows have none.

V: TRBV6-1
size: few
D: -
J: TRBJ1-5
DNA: TGTGCCAGCCTGGGGTCAGCTGGCAATCAGCCCCAGCATTTT
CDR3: CASLGSAGNQPQHF

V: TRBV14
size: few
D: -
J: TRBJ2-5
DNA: TGTGCCAGCAGCCAAGGAAGGTCAGAGACCCAGTACTTC
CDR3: CASSQGRSETQYF

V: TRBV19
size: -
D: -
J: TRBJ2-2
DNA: TGTGCCAGTAGTGTTCAGGGAGGCGGGGAGCTGTTTTTT
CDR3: CASSVQGGGELFF

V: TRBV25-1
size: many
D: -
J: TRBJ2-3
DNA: TGTGCCAGCGGGCAGGGACCAAACACAGATACGCAGTATTTT
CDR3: CASGQGPNTDTQYF

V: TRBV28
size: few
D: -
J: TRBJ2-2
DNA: TGTGCCAGCACCTCCGCGGGGACGAACACCGGGGAGCTGTTTTTT
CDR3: CASTSAGTNTGELFF

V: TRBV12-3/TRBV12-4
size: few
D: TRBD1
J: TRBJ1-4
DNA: TGTGCCAGCAGTCCGAGACAGGGGGCGACTTTAAAACTGTTTTTT
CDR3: CASSPRQGATLKLFF

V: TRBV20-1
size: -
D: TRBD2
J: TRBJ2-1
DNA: TGCAGTGGGGGGGGAGAACGGGGCAATGAGCAGTTCTTC
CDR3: CSGGGERGNEQFF

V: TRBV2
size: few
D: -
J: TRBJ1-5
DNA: TGTGCCAGCAACTCTGGGACCCGAGGTCAGCCCCAGCATTTT
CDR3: CASNSGTRGQPQHF

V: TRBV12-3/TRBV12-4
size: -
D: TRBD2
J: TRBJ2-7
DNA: TGTGCCAGCAGTCTCCGGACGGGAGGACGACAAGCCTGCGAGCAGTACTTC
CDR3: CASSLRTGGRQACEQYF

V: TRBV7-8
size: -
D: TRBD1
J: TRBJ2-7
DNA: TGTGCCAGCAGCATAAGGACAGGGTTATCTTACGAGCAGTACTTC
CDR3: CASSIRTGLSYEQYF

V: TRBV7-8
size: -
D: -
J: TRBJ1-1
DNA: TGTGCCAGCAGCTTAGTTGGGAGTGTGGGGTCTGAAGCTTTCTTT
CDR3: CASSLVGSVGSEAFF

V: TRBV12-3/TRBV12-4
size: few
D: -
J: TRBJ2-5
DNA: TGTGCCAGCAGTTTTGGGGACGCGGAGACCCAGTACTTC
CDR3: CASSFGDAETQYF

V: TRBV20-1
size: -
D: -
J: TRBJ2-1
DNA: TGCAGTGCCTCGGAAGCGGGCCTTGGGTGGAATGAGCAGTTCTTC
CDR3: CSASEAGLGWNEQFF